The 18 T cell receptor beta chains reported below all come from one sample, sequenced in a study of cytomegalovirus exposure and HLA in healthy donors (dated by TCRdb to the late 2010s). Library preparation was by the immunoSEQ multiplex PCR assay. For the multiplex PCR, a mixture combining 60 forward primers for TCR Vbeta segments and 13 reverse primers for TCR Jbeta segments was used. TCRdb holds this immuneACCESS table with in-frame rearrangements only. Some clones are missing; in checked studies, unresolved V genes explain under half, and the rest has no known cause. The sample has around 150,000 clones on record, more than 75% of them singletons. About 3.7% of the sample belongs to the ten largest clones. The sample comprised PBMCs. These receptor sequences come from a human donor in good health.

This chain connects TRBV5-1 to TRBJ2-5; tentatively, D is TRBD1 (7 bases). V lost 5 bases and J 2 bases, leaving 13 bases between the germline ends. The CDR3 is 14 amino acids. CDR1 is SGHRS and CDR2 is YFSETQ in the germline V gene. CDR3: CASSGGTAQETQYF. CDR3 DNA: TGCGCCAGCAGTGGAGGGACAGCACAAGAGACCCAGTACTTC.

The rearrangement uses TRBV28 and TRBJ1-2, with 7 nucleotides matching TRBD1. CDR1 MDHEN and CDR2 SYDVKM come from the germline V gene. V shed 6 bases, J shed 2 bases, and the junction held 12 bases outside the gene matches. This CDR3 is built from 16 residues. As DNA, the CDR3 is TGTGCCAGCAGCCAACCTCGACAGGGATTGAACTATGGCTACACCTTC. Translating gives CASSQPRQGLNYGYTF.

The gene calls are TRBV29-1 and TRBJ2-2, with 7 bases identical to TRBD1. The ends lost 1 base at V and 5 bases at J; junction bases unmatched: 19. The CDR3 has 19 amino acids. Germline CDR1 is SQVTM and CDR2 is ANQGSEA. The CDR3 DNA reads TGCAGCGTTGAAGGATCCGGGACAGCACGATCAGGAAGGACCGGGGAGCTGTTTTTT. It is translated as CSVEGSGTARSGRTGELFF.

The CDR3 loop is CASSATSGTYTGELFF. In DNA, the CDR3 is TGTGCCAGCAGCGCTACGTCCGGGACTTACACCGGGGAGCTGTTTTTT. The chain is built from TRBV11-2 and TRBJ2-2, with a possible D match to TRBD2 (6 bases). The CDR3 has 16 amino acids. The germline CDR1 and CDR2 sequences are SGHAT and FQNNGV. The germline V and J ends were trimmed by 5 bases and 3 bases, with 16 bases remaining between them.

CDR3 in DNA: TGTGCCAGCAGCTTCGCCGGGGAGCTGTTTTTT. It translates to CASSFAGELFF. The chain joins TRBV7-6 to TRBJ2-2; D uncertain. The germline V gene encodes CDR1 SGHVS and CDR2 FNYEAQ. There are 11 residues in the CDR3. V lost 3 bases and J 6 bases, leaving 2 bases between the germline ends.

The chain combines TRBV7-8 with TRBJ1-3; D unclear. CDR1 is SGHVS, CDR2 FQNEAQ, per germline. The CDR3 has 15 residues. Deletions cut 2 bases from V and 0 bases from J, with 8 bases between. This CDR3 is CASSLLSVSGNTIYF. CDR3 DNA: TGTGCCAGCAGCTTATTATCCGTCTCTGGAAACACCATATATTTT.

This clone showed up just a few times. The chain links TRBV29-1 to TRBJ2-2; no firm D call. Germline V lookup: CDR1 SQVTM, CDR2 ANQGSEA. This CDR3 comprises 16 residues. V lost 0 bases and J lost 0, with 11 bases in between. The CDR3: CSVEESRATNTGELFF. The CDR3 DNA sequence: TGCAGCGTTGAAGAATCCCGAGCTACGAACACCGGGGAGCTGTTTTTT.

With regard to this clone: One junction end disagrees with the germline gene, perhaps due to a read error. The same CDR3 arises from other DNA sequences in this sample as well. This chain links TRBV30 with TRBJ1-4, with 8 bases identical to TRBD1. This CDR3 spans 13 amino acids. Germline V CDR1 and CDR2: GTSNPN, SVGIG (reference sequence). CDR3: CAWRNRGREKLFF. In nucleotides, the CDR3 is TGCGCCTGGAGGAACAGGGGGAGAGAAAAACTGTTTTTT. The variable domain in full, with the rest retrieved from reference TRBV30 and TRBJ1-4, is SQTIHQWPATLVQPVGSPLSLECTVEGTSNPNLYWYRQAAGRGLQLLFYSVGIGQISSEVPQNLSASRPQDRQFILSSKKLLLSDSGFYLCAWRNRGREKLFFGSGTQLSVL.

V is TRBV6-1 and J is TRBJ1-6, with D unresolved. The CDR3 extends over 15 amino acids. Trimming cost V 4 bases and J 7 bases, with 14 bases left between them. Looked up from germline, CDR1 is MNHNS and CDR2 is SASEGT. CDR3 DNA sequence: TGTGCCAGCAGTGTACAGAGGGCCTCCAATTCACCCCTCCACTTT. It specifies CASSVQRASNSPLHF.

This clone came up a few times. This rearrangement joins TRBV5-6 to TRBJ2-7; D is possibly TRBD1 (6 bases). Germline-derived CDR1 and CDR2 are SGHDT and YYEEEE. This CDR3 region has 13 residues. The ends were cut back, 4 bases at V and 2 bases at J, with 10 bases in the middle. CDR3 protein: CASSGRDTYEQYF. The CDR3 DNA sequence: TGTGCCAGCAGCGGCCGGGACACCTACGAGCAGTACTTC.

The chain recombines TRBV7-2 with TRBJ1-6; 7 nucleotides match TRBD1. Per the germline V gene, CDR1 is SGHTA and CDR2 is FQGNSA. J lost 7 bases, V lost 3 bases, and 9 bases had no gene match. The CDR3 sequence is 16 residues long. The CDR3 here is CASSFLTGSRNSPLHF. DNA for the CDR3: TGTGCCAGCAGCTTCCTGACAGGGAGTCGCAATTCACCCCTCCACTTT.

V is TRBV5-4 and J is TRBJ2-7, with D possibly being TRBD1 (5 bases). The CDR3 runs 15 residues. V lost 5 bases to trimming and J lost 4 bases, with 19 bases between them. Germline assignment: CDR1 SGHNT and CDR2 YYREEE (reference sequence). CDR3 coding DNA: TGTGCCAGCAGTCGCCGCCACAGGACCCTTTACGAGCAGTACTTC. Translation gives CASSRRHRTLYEQYF.

This clone was detected once. This chain joins TRBV28 and TRBJ2-4; 9 nucleotides align to TRBD1. V lost 6 bases and J lost 0; bases outside the gene matches: 9. Germline CDR1 MDHEN, CDR2 SYDVKM. This CDR3 comprises 17 residues. The CDR3 nucleotides are TGTGCCAGCAGCTCCGAACAGGGGGCGCGAGCCAAAAACATTCAGTACTTC. Its translation: CASSSEQGARAKNIQYF.

Here the CDR3 reads CASSLAWTSDETQYF. CDR3 nucleotides: TGTGCCAGCAGCTTAGCCTGGACTAGTGACGAGACCCAGTACTTC. V and J are TRBV13 and TRBJ2-5; TRBD2 agrees at 7 bases. Losses at the gene ends were 1 base for V and 5 bases for J; bases not matched to a gene: 7. The germline V gene encodes CDR1 PRHDT and CDR2 FYEKMQ (reference sequence). The CDR3 has 15 amino acids.

A few counts support this clone. The CDR3 nucleotides read TGTGCCAGCAGTCGAATCCGGGACAGCTTCTACGAGCAGTACTTC. This sequence encodes CASSRIRDSFYEQYF. The chain uses TRBV27 and TRBJ2-7, with 7 bases identical to TRBD1. The V gene's germline CDR1 is MNHEY and CDR2 SMNVEV (reference sequence). The V segment lost 5 bases and the J segment 3 bases; nucleotides outside the gene matches: 10. The CDR3 loop spans 15 amino acids.

The chain has TRBV7-2 and TRBJ1-1; D is perhaps TRBD1 (6 bases). CDR1 SGHTA and CDR2 FQGNSA come from the germline V gene. This CDR3 is 16 amino acids long. V lost 5 bases to trimming and J lost 4 bases, with 20 bases between them. The CDR3 sequence: CASSGGWDTSLTEAFF. In nucleotides, the CDR3 is TGTGCCAGCAGCGGGGGTTGGGACACCTCTCTCACTGAAGCTTTCTTT.

The chain has TRBV10-3 and TRBJ2-5, with a possible D match to TRBD1 (5 bases). Trimming took off 0 bases at V and 5 bases at J, with 13 bases between the two ends. Germline V lookup: CDR1 ENHRY, CDR2 SYGVKD. The CDR3 has 15 residues. The CDR3 region is CAISESGPTEETQYF. The CDR3 coding sequence is TGTGCCATCAGTGAGTCGGGGCCGACCGAGGAGACCCAGTACTTC.

The gene calls are TRBV30 and TRBJ1-6, with TRBD1 identical over 7 bases. There are 14 residues in the CDR3. Germline V gene sequence: CDR1 GTSNPN, CDR2 SVGIG (reference sequence). Trimming removed 6 bases from V and 7 bases from J; junction bases left unmatched: 9. CDR3 region: CACVWDSRNSPLHF. In nucleotides, the CDR3 is TGTGCCTGTGTTTGGGACAGTAGAAATTCACCCCTCCACTTT.